These 2 T cell receptor beta chains were all obtained from the same sample, sequenced in a study of CD8+CD57+ T cells in acquired aplastic anemia. Profiles of TCR beta VDJ and CDR3 were generated from a genomic DNA template. From the reads, TCRdb called clonotypes with MiXCR, one entry per CDR3 protein. The sample yields more than 150,000 distinct CDR3 sequences, 40% to 55% seen once. The source material was sorted CD4+, CD8+, or CD8+CD57+ T cells (not recorded which) from PBMCs. Receptors were obtained from a human donor in good health.

The chain recombines TRBV24-1 with TRBJ1-2; TRBD1 matches 7 bases. The J segment lost 4 bases and the V segment lost 1 base, leaving 8 bases of the junction unmatched. The CDR3 is 16 amino acids. CDR1 is KGHDR and CDR2 is SFDVKD in the germline V gene. The CDR3 loop reads CATSDFHQGEGYGYTF. CDR3 nucleotides: TGTGCCACCAGTGATTTTCACCAGGGGGAAGGCTATGGCTACACCTTC.

The chain couples TRBV5-1 to TRBJ2-7; TRBD1 might be the D (6 bases). The CDR3 extends over 15 amino acids. V was shortened by 2 bases and J by 6 bases, with 18 bases between the two germline ends. In germline, CDR1 is SGHRS, CDR2 YFSETQ. The CDR3 is CASSFGDRNPGEQYF. For the CDR3, the DNA is TGCGCCAGCAGCTTTGGTGACAGGAACCCGGGCGAGCAGTACTTC.